A single sample gave rise to the 7 T cell receptor beta chains below, sequenced in a study of CD8 T cells in ankylosing spondylitis. MiXCR was run by TCRdb on the 5' RACE reads, yielding one entry per CDR3 protein. The sample records about 800,000 distinct CDR3 sequences, 10% to 15% being singletons. These receptors' antigens are unknown. Overall study results and limits: Within ankylosing spondylitis blood, a TCR beta motif made up of several highly homologous variants appeared to be characteristic.

The sample consisted of blood, either unsorted or a sorted T cell fraction (not recorded which). Receptor source: a male donor with ankylosing spondylitis.

Worth noting for this clonotype: A much larger clone is a single base away; this may be a read error. V gene TRBV29-1 combines with J gene TRBJ1-1; TRBD1 might be the D (5 bases). Germline V lookup: CDR1 SQVTM, CDR2 ANQGSEA. Trimming pared 3 bases from V and 5 bases from J, leaving 13 bases between. The CDR3 extends over 13 amino acids. The CDR3 loop reads CSVERWGGTEAFF. In DNA form, the CDR3 reads TGCAGCGTTGAGCGCTGGGGGGGGACTGAAGCTTTCTTT.

This clonotype was observed a few times. This chain connects TRBV6-5 to TRBJ1-2; the match to TRBD1 covers 8 bases. The junction had 5 bases not matched to a gene; V was cut back by 2 bases and J by 6 bases. Germline-derived CDR1 and CDR2 are MNHEY and SVGAGI. The CDR3 totals 14 residues. CDR3 sequence: CASSYRQGTNGYTF. As DNA, the CDR3 is TGTGCCAGCAGTTACCGACAGGGGACTAATGGCTACACCTTC.

This clonotype has more than one count but fewer than ten. The gene calls are TRBV10-3 and TRBJ1-2; tentatively, D is TRBD1 (5 bases). Germline loops: CDR1 ENHRY, CDR2 SYGVKD. The ends were cut back, 0 bases at V and 2 bases at J, with 13 bases in the middle. The CDR3 sequence is 16 residues long. The CDR3 protein is CAISESPGRENYGYTF. In nucleotides, the CDR3 is TGTGCCATCAGTGAGTCTCCGGGACGGGAAAACTATGGCTACACCTTC.

This chain links TRBV6-5 with TRBJ2-5, with D possibly matching TRBD2 (6 bases). Germline V gene lookup returns CDR1 MNHEY and CDR2 SVGAGI. The germline V and J ends were trimmed by 2 bases and 2 bases, with 12 bases remaining between them. The CDR3 totals 15 residues. The CDR3 coding sequence is TGTGCCAGCAGTTACGGCGGGATGGGGCAAGAGACCCAGTACTTC. Its translation is CASSYGGMGQETQYF.

The CDR3 DNA sequence: TGTGCCAGCAGTTACACAGGGGGGGATACGCAGTATTTT. This codes for CASSYTGGDTQYF. This chain links TRBV6-5 with TRBJ2-3; 8 bases align to TRBD1. The CDR3 runs to 13 residues. Germline V gene lookup returns CDR1 MNHEY and CDR2 SVGAGI. Trimming at V came to 2 bases and at J to 6 bases, leaving 1 base not matched to a gene.

This clonotype turned up a few times. This chain joins TRBV6-5 and TRBJ2-5; unclear D gene. The CDR3 extends over 14 amino acids. Per germline, CDR1 MNHEY and CDR2 SVGAGI. Between the trimmed V and J ends, which lost 0 bases and 4 bases, there was a span of 9 bases. The CDR3 is CASSYSTVGETQYF. CDR3 sequence (DNA): TGTGCCAGCAGTTACTCGACTGTTGGAGAGACCCAGTACTTC.

This clonotype has more than one count but fewer than ten. The chain joins TRBV6-1 to TRBJ2-7; D gene uncertain. Trimming removed 4 bases from V and 3 bases from J, with 19 bases in between. The CDR3 runs 16 residues. CDR1 is MNHNS, CDR2 SASEGT, per germline. As DNA, the CDR3 is TGTGCCAGCAGTGGTACGGAACGCGGTTTAATCTACGAGCAGTACTTC. It is translated as CASSGTERGLIYEQYF.